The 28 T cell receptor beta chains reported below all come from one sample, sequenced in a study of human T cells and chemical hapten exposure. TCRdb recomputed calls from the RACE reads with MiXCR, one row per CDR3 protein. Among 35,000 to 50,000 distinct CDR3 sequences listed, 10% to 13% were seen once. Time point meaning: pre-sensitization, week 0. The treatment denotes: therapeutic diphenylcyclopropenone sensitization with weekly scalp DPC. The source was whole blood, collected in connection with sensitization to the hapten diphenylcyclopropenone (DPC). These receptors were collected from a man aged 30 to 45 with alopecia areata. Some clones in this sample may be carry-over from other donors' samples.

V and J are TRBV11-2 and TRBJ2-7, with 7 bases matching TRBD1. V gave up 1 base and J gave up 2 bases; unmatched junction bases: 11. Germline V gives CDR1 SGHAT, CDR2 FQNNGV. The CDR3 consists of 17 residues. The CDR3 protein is CASSLVRFGTETYEQYF. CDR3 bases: TGTGCCAGCAGCTTAGTGCGGTTCGGGACAGAAACCTACGAGCAGTACTTC.

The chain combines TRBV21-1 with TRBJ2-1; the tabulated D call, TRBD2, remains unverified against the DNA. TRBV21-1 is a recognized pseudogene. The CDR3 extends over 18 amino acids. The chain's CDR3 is CASSKVTGLAGPKGEQFF. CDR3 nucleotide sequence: TGTGCCAGCAGCAAAGTTACAGGACTAGCGGGCCCGAAGGGTGAGCAGTTCTTC.

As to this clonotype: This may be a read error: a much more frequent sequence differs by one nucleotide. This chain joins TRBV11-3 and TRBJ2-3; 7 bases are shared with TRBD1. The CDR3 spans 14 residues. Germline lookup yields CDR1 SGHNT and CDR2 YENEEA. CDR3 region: CTSSHGQATDTQYF. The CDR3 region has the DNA TGTACCAGCAGCCACGGACAGGCGACAGATACGCAGTATTTT.

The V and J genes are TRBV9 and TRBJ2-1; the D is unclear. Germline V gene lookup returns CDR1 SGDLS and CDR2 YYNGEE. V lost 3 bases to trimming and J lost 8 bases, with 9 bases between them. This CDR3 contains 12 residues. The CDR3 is CASSALNYEQFF. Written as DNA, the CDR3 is TGTGCCAGCAGCGCCTTGAACTATGAGCAGTTCTTC.

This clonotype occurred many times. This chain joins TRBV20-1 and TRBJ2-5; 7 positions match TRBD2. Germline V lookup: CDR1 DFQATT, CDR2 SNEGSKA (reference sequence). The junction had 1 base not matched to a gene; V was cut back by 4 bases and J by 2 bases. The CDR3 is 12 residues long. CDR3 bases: TGCAGTGCTACTAGCGGTCAAGAGACCCAGTACTTC. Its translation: CSATSGQETQYF.

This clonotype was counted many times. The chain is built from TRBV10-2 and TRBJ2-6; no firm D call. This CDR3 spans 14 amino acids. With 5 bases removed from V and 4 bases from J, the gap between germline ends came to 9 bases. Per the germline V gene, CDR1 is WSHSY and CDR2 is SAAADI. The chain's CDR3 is CASSTPPGANVLTF. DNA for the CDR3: TGCGCCAGCAGTACGCCGCCAGGGGCCAACGTCCTGACTTTC.

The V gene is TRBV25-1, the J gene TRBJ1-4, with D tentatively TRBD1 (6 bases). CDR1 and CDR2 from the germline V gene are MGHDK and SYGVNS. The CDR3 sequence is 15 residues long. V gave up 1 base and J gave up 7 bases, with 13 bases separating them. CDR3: CASSELSQGFEKLFF. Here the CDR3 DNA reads TGTGCCAGCAGTGAATTGTCTCAGGGGTTTGAAAAACTGTTTTTT.

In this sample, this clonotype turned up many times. CDR3 nucleotide sequence: TGTGCCAGCAGCCCAGGAGGATTGAATGAAAAACTGTTTTTT. Translating it yields CASSPGGLNEKLFF. The chain is built from TRBV28 and TRBJ1-4; D is uncertain. Trimming took 6 bases from V and 5 from J, leaving 13 bases between them. Per the germline V gene, CDR1 is MDHEN and CDR2 is SYDVKM. The CDR3 is 14 residues long.

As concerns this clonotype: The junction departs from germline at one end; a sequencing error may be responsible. CDR3 residues: CASSLGTGPDYEQYF. The CDR3 region has the DNA TGTGCTAGCAGCTTAGGGACAGGGCCGGACTACGAGCAGTACTTC. The J gene is TRBJ2-7, the V gene TRBV7-7; 9 bases align to TRBD1. Per the germline V gene, CDR1 is SSHAT and CDR2 is FNYEAQ (reference sequence). There are 15 residues in the CDR3.

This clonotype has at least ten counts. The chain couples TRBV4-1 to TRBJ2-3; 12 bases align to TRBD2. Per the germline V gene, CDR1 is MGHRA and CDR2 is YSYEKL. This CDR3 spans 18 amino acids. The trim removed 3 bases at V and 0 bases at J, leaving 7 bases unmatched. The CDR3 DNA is TGCGCCAGCAGCCAGCTACCGGGACTAGCGGGTAGCACAGATACGCAGTATTTT. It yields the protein CASSQLPGLAGSTDTQYF.

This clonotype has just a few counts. In DNA, the CDR3 is TGTGCCAGCAGCTCAGGACAGGGGAGGCTGAGGTACGAGCAGTACTTC. Protein sequence: CASSSGQGRLRYEQYF. The rearrangement uses TRBV7-9 and TRBJ2-7; TRBD1 matches at 9 bases. CDR1 and CDR2 (germline): SEHNR, FQNEAQ (reference sequence). There are 16 residues in the CDR3. V gave up 4 bases and J gave up 4 bases; unmatched junction bases: 11.

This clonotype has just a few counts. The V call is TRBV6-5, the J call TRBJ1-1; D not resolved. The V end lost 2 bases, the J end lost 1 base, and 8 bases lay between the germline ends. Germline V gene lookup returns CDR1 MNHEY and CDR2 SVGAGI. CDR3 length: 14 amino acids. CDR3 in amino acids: CASSYGGPNTEAFF. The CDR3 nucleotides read TGTGCCAGCAGTTACGGTGGACCGAACACTGAAGCTTTCTTT.

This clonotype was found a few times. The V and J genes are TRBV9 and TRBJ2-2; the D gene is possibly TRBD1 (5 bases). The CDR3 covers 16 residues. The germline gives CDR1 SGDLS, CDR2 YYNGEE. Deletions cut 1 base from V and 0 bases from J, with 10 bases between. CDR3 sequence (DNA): TGTGCCAGCAGCGTATCATCAGGGACGAACACCGGGGAGCTGTTTTTT. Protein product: CASSVSSGTNTGELFF.

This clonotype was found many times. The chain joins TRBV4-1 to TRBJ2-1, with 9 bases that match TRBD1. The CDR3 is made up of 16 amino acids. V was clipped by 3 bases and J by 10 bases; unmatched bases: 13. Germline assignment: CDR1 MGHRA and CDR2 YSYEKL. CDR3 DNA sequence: TGCGCCAGCAGCCAGAGTGGTGGGACAGGGCGGGACGAGCAGTTCTTC. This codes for CASSQSGGTGRDEQFF.

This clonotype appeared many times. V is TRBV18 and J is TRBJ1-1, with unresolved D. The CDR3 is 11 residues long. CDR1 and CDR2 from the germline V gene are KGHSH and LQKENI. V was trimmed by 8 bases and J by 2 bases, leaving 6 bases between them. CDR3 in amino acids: CASGRNTEAFF. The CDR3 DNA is TGTGCCAGCGGGCGTAACACTGAAGCTTTCTTT. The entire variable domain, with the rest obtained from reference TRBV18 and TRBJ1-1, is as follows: NAGVMQNPRHLVRRRGQEARLRCSPMKGHSHVYWYRQLPEEGLKFMVYLQKENIIDESGMPKERFSAEFPKEGPSILRIQQVVRGDSAAYFCASGRNTEAFFGQGTRLTVV.

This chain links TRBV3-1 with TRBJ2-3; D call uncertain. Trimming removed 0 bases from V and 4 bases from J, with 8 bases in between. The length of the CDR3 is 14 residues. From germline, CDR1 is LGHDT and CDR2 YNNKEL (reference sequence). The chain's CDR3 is CASSQEGRADTQYF. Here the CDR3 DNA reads TGTGCCAGCAGCCAAGAAGGGCGAGCAGATACGCAGTATTTT.

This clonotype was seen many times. CDR3: CASSSGVGPDTQYF. CDR3 nucleotides: TGTGCCAGCAGCTCCGGGGTGGGGCCAGATACGCAGTATTTT. This chain joins TRBV7-3 and TRBJ2-3; D assignment may be TRBD1 or TRBD2 (5 bases each). The V gene lost 4 bases and the J gene lost 4 bases, with 12 bases spanning the gap. The CDR3 extends over 14 amino acids. Per the germline V gene, CDR1 is SGHTA and CDR2 is FQGTGA.

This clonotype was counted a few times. Here the CDR3 DNA reads TGTGCCAGCAGCCATAGCGGGAGGGCCATAGATACGCAGTATTTT. It is translated as CASSHSGRAIDTQYF. The chain employs TRBV7-2 and TRBJ2-3, with 11 bases matching TRBD2. In germline, CDR1 is SGHTA, CDR2 FQGNSA. The CDR3 length is 15 residues. Trimming at V came to 5 bases and at J to 5 bases, leaving 6 bases not matched to a gene.

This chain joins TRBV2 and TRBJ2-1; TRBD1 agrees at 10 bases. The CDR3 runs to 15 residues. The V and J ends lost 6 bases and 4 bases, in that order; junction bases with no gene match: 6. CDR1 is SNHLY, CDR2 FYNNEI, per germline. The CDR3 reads CASRGDRGLYNEQFF. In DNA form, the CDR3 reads TGTGCCAGCAGGGGGGACAGGGGCCTTTACAATGAGCAGTTCTTC.

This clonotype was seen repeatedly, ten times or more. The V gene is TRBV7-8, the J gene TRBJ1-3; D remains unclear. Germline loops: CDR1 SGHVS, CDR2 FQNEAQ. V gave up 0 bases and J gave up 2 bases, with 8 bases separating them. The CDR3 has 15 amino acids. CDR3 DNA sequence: TGTGCCAGCAGCTTAGCCGGGGTAACTGGAAACACCATATATTTT. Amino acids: CASSLAGVTGNTIYF.

DNA for the CDR3: TGTGCCAGCAGTTACGGGACAGGCACAGATACGCAGTATTTT. Protein product: CASSYGTGTDTQYF. The chain carries TRBV12-3 or TRBV12-4 and TRBJ2-3, with 7 bases lining up with TRBD1. Unmatched junction bases numbered 2, after V lost 4 bases and J lost 1 base. This CDR3 has 14 residues.

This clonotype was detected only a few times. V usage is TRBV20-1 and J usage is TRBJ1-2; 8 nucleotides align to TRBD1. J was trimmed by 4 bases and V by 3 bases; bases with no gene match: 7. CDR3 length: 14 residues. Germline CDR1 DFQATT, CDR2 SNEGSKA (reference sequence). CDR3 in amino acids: CSASPGQGTYGYTF. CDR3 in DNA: TGCAGTGCTAGCCCCGGACAGGGCACCTATGGCTACACCTTC.

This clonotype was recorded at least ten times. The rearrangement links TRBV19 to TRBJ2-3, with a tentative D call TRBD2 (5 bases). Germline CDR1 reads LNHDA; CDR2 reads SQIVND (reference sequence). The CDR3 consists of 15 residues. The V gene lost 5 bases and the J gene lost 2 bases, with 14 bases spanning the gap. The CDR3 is CASSPRAVSTDTQYF. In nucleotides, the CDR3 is TGTGCCAGTAGTCCGAGAGCGGTATCCACAGATACGCAGTATTTT.

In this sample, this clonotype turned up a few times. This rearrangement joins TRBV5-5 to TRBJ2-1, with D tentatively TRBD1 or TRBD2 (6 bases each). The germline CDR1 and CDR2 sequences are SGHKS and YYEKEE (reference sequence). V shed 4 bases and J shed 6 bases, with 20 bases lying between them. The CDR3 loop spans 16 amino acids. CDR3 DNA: TGTGCCAGCAGCCCCCGAGGGGGGACGACGGGCAATGAGCAGTTCTTC. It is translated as CASSPRGGTTGNEQFF. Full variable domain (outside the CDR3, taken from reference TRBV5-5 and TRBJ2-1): DAGVTQSPTHLIKTRGQQVTLRCSPISGHKSVSWYQQVLGQGPQFIFQYYEKEERGRGNFPDRFSARQFPNYSSELNVNALLLGDSALYLCASSPRGGTTGNEQFFGPGTRLTVL.

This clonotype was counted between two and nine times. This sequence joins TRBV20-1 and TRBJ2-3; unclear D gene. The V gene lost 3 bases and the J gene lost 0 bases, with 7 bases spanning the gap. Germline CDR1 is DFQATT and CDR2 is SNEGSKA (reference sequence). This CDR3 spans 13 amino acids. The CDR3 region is CSARRTSTDTQYF. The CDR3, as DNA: TGCAGTGCTAGGCGAACTAGCACAGATACGCAGTATTTT.

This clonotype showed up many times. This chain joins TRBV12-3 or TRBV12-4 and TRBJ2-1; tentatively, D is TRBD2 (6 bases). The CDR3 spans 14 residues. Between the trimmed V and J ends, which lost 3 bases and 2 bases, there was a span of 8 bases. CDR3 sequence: CASSLGGTYNEQFF. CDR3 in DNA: TGTGCCAGCAGTTTGGGCGGGACCTACAATGAGCAGTTCTTC.

DNA of the CDR3: TGTGCCAGCAGTGGCGCGGGCCACGGTATGAGTCCAGATACGCAGTATTTT. Translation gives CASSGAGHGMSPDTQYF. The chain joins TRBV9 to TRBJ2-3; TRBD2 is a possible D gene (5 bases). Germline lookup yields CDR1 SGDLS and CDR2 YYNGEE. The CDR3 loop spans 17 amino acids. Trimming pared 5 bases from V and 4 bases from J, leaving 23 bases between.

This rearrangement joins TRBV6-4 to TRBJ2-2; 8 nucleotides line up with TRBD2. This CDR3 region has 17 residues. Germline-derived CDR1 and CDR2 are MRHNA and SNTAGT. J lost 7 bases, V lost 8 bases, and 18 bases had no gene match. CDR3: CASPRRGPGLGVGELFF. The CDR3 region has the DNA TGTGCCAGCCCCCGCCGGGGACCGGGACTAGGGGTCGGGGAGCTGTTTTTT.